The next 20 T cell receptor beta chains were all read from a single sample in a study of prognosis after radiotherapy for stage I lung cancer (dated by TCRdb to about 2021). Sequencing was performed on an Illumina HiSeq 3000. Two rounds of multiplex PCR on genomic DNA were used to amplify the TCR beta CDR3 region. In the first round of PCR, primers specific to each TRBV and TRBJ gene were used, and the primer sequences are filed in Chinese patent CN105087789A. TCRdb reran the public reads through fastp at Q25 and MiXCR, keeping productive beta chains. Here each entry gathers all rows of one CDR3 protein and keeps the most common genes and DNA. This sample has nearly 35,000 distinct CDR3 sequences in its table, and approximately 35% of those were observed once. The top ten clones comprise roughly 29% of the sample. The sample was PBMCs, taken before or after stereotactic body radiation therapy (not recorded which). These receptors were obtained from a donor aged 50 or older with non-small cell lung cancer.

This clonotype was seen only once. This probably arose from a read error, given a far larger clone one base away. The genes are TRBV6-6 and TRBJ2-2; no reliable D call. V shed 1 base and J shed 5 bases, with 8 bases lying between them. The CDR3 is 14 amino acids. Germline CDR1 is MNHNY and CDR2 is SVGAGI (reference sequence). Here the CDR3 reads CASSYLSWTGELFF. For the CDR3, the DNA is TGTGCCAGCAGTTACTTATCCTGGACCGGGGAGCTGTTTTTT.

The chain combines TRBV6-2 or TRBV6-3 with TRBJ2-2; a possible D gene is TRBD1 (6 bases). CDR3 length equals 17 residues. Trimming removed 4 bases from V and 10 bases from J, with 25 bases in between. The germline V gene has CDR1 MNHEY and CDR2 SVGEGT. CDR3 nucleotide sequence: TGTGCCAGCAGTTCGGTCAGGACAGTGAGGGTAGCCGTGGAGCTGTTTTTT. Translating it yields CASSSVRTVRVAVELFF.

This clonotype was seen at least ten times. The CDR3: CASSSGTVEAFF. CDR3 nucleotide sequence: TGCGCCAGCAGCTCCGGGACGGTTGAAGCTTTCTTT. This chain connects TRBV5-1 to TRBJ1-1; D may be TRBD1 (5 bases). V was pared by 3 bases and J by 7 bases, with 10 bases between. This CDR3 spans 12 amino acids. The germline V gene encodes CDR1 SGHRS and CDR2 YFSETQ.

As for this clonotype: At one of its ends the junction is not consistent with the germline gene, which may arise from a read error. CDR3 sequence reads: CAWGVSLIGALEAFF. Written as DNA, the CDR3 is TGTGCCTGGGGTGTATCCCTCATTGGTGCACTTGAGGCTTTCTTT. The rearrangement links TRBV30 to TRBJ1-1; D unclear. Germline V lookup: CDR1 GTSNPN, CDR2 SVGIG (reference sequence). This CDR3 has 15 amino acids. The full variable domain, with the rest looked up from reference TRBV30 and TRBJ1-1, is SQTIHQWPATLVQPVGSPLSLECTVEGTSNPNLYWYRQAAGRGLQLLFYSVGIGQISSEVPQNLSASRPQDRQFILSSKKLLLSDSGFYLCAWGVSLIGALEAFFGQGTRLTVV.

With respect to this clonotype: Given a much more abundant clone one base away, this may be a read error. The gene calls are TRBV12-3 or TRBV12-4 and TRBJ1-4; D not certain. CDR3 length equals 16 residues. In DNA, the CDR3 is TGTGCCAGCAGCTCCGGGCCCTTAGCAACTAATGAAAGACTGTTTTTT. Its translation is CASSSGPLATNERLFF.

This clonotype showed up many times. The CDR3 sequence is CASSQGGPEAFF. The CDR3 nucleotides are TGTGCCAGCAGCCAAGGGGGACCTGAAGCTTTCTTT. This chain joins TRBV3-1 and TRBJ1-1, with a possible D match to TRBD1 (5 bases). V was trimmed by 1 base and J by 6 bases, leaving 6 bases between them. The CDR3 spans 12 residues. The germline gives CDR1 LGHDT, CDR2 YNNKEL (reference sequence). Looking up the rest from reference TRBV3-1 and TRBJ1-1 gives the full variable domain: DTAVSQTPKYLVTQMGNDKSIKCEQNLGHDTMYWYKQDSKKFLKIMFSYNNKELIINETVPNRFSPKSPDKAHLNLHINSLELGDSAVYFCASSQGGPEAFFGQGTRLTVV.

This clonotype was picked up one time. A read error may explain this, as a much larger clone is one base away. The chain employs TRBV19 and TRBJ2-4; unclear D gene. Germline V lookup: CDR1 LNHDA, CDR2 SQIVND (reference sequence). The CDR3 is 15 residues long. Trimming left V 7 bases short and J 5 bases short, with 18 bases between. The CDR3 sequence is CASKPNPGPENIQYF. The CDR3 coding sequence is TGTGCCAGTAAGCCAAACCCGGGCCCCGAAAACATTCAGTACTTC.

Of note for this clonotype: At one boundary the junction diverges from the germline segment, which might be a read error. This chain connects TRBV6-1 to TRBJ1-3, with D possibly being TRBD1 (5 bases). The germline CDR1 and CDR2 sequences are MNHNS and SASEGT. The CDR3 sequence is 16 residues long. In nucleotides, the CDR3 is TGTGCCAGCAGTAACCCGGGACTACCCTCTGGAAACACCACATATTTT. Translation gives CASSNPGLPSGNTTYF.

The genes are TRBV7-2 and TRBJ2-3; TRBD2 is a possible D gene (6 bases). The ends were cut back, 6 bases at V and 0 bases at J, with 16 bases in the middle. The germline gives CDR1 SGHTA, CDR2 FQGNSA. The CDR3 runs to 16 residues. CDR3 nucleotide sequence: TGTGCCAGCAGATCCTCGCGGGGAAGTAGCACAGATACGCAGTATTTT. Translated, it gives CASRSSRGSSTDTQYF.

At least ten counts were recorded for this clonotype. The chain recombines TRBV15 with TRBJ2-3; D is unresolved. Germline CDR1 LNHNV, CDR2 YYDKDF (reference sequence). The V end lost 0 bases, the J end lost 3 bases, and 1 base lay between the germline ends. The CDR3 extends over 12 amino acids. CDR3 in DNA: TGTGCCACCAGCAGAGATACAGATACGCAGTATTTT. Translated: CATSRDTDTQYF. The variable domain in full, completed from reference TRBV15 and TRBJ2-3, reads DAMVIQNPRYQVTQFGKPVTLSCSQTLNHNVMYWYQQKSSQAPKLLFHYYDKDFNNEADTPDNFQSRRPNTSFCFLDIRSPGLGDTAMYLCATSRDTDTQYFGPGTRLTVL.

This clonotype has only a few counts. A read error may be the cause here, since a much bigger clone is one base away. The CDR3, as DNA: TGCGCCAGCAACTTGGGTCAGGTCCAAGAGACCCAGTACTTC. Its translation is CASNLGQVQETQYF. This chain links TRBV5-1 with TRBJ2-5, with D hard to call. This CDR3 has 14 residues. Germline V gives CDR1 SGHRS, CDR2 YFSETQ.

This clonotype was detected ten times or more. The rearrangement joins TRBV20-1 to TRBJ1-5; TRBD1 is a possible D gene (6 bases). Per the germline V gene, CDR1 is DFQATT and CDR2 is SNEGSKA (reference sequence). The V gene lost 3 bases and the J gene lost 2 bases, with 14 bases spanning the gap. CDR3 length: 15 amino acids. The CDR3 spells CSASRGGGGNQPQHF. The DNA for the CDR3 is TGCAGTGCTAGCCGCGGGGGCGGGGGCAATCAGCCCCAGCATTTT.

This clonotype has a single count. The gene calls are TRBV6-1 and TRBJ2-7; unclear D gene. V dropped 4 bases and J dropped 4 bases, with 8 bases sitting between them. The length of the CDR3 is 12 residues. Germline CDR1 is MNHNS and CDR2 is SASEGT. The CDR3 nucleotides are TGTGCCAGCAGTGTTCCGCCATACGAGCAGTACTTC. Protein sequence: CASSVPPYEQYF.

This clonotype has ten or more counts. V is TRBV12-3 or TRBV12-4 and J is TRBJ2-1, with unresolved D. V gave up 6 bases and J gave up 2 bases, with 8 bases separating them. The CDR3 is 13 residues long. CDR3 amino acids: CASSSAAYNEQFF. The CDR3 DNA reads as TGTGCCAGCAGCTCTGCAGCCTACAATGAGCAGTTCTTC.

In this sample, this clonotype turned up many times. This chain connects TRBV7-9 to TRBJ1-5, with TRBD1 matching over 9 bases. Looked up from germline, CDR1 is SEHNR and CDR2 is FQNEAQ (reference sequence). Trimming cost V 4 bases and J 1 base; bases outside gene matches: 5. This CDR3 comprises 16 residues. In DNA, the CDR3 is TGTGCCAGCAGCTCGACACAGGGGGCGAGCAATCAGCCCCAGCATTTT. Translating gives CASSSTQGASNQPQHF.

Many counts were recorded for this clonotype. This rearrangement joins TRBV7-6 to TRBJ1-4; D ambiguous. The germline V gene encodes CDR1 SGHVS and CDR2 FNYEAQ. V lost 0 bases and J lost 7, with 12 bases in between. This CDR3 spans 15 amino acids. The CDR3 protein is CASSLAEGEGEKLFF. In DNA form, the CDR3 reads TGTGCCAGCAGCTTAGCGGAGGGCGAAGGTGAAAAACTGTTTTTT.

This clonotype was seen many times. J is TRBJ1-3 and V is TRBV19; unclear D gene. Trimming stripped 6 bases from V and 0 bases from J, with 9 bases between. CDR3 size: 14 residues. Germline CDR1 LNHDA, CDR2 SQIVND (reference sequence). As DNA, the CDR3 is TGTGCCAGTAGGTCCGCGGCCTCTGGAAACACCATATATTTT. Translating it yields CASRSAASGNTIYF.

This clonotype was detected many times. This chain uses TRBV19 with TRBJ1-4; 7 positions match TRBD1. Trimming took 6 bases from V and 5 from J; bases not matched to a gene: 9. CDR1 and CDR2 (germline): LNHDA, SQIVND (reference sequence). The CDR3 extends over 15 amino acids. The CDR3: CASRKPGQPNEKLFF. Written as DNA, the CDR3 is TGTGCCAGTAGAAAACCGGGACAGCCAAATGAAAAACTGTTTTTT.

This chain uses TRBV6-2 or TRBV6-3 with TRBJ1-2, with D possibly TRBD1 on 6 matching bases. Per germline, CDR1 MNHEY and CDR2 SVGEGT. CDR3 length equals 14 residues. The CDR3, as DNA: TGTGTCATCAGTTACAGTAGGGGGGACTATGGCTACACCTTC. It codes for CVISYSRGDYGYTF.

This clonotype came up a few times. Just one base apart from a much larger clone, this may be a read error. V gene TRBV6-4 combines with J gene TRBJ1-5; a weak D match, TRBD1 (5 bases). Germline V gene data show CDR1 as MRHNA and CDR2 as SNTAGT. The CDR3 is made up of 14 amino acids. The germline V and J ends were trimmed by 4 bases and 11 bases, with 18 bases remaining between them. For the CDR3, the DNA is TGTGCCAGCAGTGCCGGGGGTTCCACGAGGGCCCAGCATTTT. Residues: CASSAGGSTRAQHF.